This T cell receptor (beta chain) was retrieved from a study of human T cells and chemical hapten exposure. Per the study methods: Sequenced samples showed a median of approximately 96,000 TCRs each, with counts running from approximately 20,000 to 700,000. TCRdb reprocessed the RACE reads with MiXCR, giving one entry per CDR3 protein. For this entry, the V and J calls and clone size follow TCRdb and not the study's own pipeline. The sample shows tens of thousands of distinct CDR3 sequences, roughly 10% of them seen only once. Trimming removed 3 bases at V and 5 bases at J, with 10 bases between. Germline CDR1 KGHSH, CDR2 LQKENI. The CDR3 has 14 amino acids. This clonotype was observed a few times. Its antigen is currently unknown. Study-level points and caveats: TCRs above 1 in 1000 frequency did not change with DPC sensitization.

Time point meaning: patch test 3, about 24 weeks after DPC sensitization. Treatment of the sample: therapeutic diphenylcyclopropenone sensitization with weekly scalp DPC. Patch tests were applied only after blood draws. The rearrangement joins TRBV18 to TRBJ2-2; no definite D call. This material consisted of whole blood, taken in connection with sensitization to the hapten diphenylcyclopropenone (DPC). The clonotype originates from a woman between 50 and 59 years old with alopecia areata. Some clones in this sample may be carry-over from other donors' samples. This CDR3 reads CASSPVGRTGELFF. The CDR3, as DNA: TGTGCCAGCTCACCCGTAGGACGTACCGGGGAGCTGTTTTTT.